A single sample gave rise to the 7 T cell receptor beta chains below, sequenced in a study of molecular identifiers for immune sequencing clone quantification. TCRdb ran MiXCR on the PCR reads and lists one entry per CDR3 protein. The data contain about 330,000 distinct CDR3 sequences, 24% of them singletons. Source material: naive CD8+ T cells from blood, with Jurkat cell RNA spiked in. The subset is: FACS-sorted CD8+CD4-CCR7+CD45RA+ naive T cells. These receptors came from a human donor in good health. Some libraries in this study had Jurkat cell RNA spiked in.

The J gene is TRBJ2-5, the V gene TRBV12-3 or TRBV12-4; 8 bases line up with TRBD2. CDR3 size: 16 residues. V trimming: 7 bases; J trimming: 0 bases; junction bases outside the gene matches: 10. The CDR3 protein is CASTGGASGYQETQYF. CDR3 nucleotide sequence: TGTGCCAGCACTGGAGGGGCTAGCGGGTACCAAGAGACCCAGTACTTC.

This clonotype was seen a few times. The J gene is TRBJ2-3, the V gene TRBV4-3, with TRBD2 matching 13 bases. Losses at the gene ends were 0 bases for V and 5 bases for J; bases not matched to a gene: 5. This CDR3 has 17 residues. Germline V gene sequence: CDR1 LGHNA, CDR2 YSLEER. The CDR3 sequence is CASSQELAGGPLDTQYF. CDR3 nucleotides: TGCGCCAGCAGCCAAGAACTAGCGGGAGGGCCGCTAGATACGCAGTATTTT.

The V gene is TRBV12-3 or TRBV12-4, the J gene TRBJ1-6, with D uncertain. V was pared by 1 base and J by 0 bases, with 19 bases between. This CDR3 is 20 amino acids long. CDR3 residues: CASSLGPPQGFSSYNSPLHF. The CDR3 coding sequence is TGTGCCAGCAGTTTAGGGCCCCCACAAGGCTTCAGCTCCTATAATTCACCCCTCCACTTT.

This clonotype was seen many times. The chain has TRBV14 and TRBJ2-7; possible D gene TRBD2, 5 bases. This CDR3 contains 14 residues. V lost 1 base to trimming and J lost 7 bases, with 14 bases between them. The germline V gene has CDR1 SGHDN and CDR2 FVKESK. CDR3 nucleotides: TGTGCCAGCAGCCAAGGAGGGCGGTCTTGGGAGCAGTACTTC. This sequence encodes CASSQGGRSWEQYF.

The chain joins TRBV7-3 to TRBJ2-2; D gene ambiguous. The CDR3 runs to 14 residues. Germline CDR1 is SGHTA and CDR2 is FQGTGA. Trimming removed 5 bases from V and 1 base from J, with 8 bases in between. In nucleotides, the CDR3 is TGTGCCAGCAGCCCCCGACAGAACACCGGGGAGCTGTTTTTT. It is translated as CASSPRQNTGELFF.

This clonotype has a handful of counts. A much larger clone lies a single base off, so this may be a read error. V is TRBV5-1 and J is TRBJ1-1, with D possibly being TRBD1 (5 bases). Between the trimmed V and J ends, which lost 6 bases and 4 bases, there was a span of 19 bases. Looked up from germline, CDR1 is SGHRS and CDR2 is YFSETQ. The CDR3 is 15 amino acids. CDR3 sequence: CASKRSGDPSTEAFF. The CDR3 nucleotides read TGCGCCAGCAAGCGCAGTGGGGACCCGAGCACTGAAGCTTTCTTT.

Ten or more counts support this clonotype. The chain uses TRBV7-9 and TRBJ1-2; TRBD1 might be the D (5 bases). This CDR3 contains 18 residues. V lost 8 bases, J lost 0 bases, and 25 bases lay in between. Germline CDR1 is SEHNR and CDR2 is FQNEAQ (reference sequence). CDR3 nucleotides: TGTGCCAGCGCATCGACGCGGGACGGCCTTCCCGCTAACTATGGCTACACCTTC. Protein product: CASASTRDGLPANYGYTF.